This TCR beta chain was recorded in a study of blood T cell repertoires in COVID-19. Study background: Both acute and convalescent COVID-19 samples were obtained from the United States, Italy and Spain. T cells, B-cell-depleted T cells, or PBMCs provided the cDNA or gDNA that served as material.

Authors' analysis steps: Reference gene primer amplification yielded estimated nucleated cell counts. Some clones are missing from TCRdb's copy, which holds only in-frame ones; the method was immunoSEQ multiplex PCR. V and J calls and clone size are as listed in that table; D and trimming were resolved from the DNA. The sample yields under 85,000 clones, 70% to 90% seen once. Sequenced material: peripheral blood. The sequence came from a human donor in a cohort sampled during active COVID-19.

The CDR3: CASSTYKKRLVTDTQYF. The CDR3 DNA reads as TGTGCCAGCAGCACCTATAAAAAGAGACTGGTCACAGATACGCAGTATTTT. V gene TRBV11-2 combines with J gene TRBJ2-3; D gene unclear. The CDR3 has 17 amino acids. Between the trimmed V and J ends, which lost 5 bases and 2 bases, there was a span of 20 bases. Germline CDR1 and CDR2: SGHAT and FQNNGV.